This T cell receptor (beta chain) stems from a study of blood T cell repertoires in COVID-19. Across the whole study: Material from acute and convalescent COVID-19 was sourced from the United States, Italy and Spain.

Original handling: By means of reference gene primer amplification, nucleated cell counts were estimated. TCRdb keeps only in-frame clones here, not all; method: immunoSEQ multiplex PCR. The DNA gave D and trimming, while V, J and clone size come from that table. The repertoire holds approximately 170,000 clones, with approximately 87% as singletons. The CDR3 consists of 16 residues. Per germline, CDR1 SGHRS and CDR2 YFSETQ. V was pared by 5 bases and J by 4 bases, with 9 bases of the junction left unmatched. The receptor was derived from a woman aged 70 to 79 with acute or convalescent COVID-19. The chain joins TRBV5-1 to TRBJ2-3, with TRBD2 matching 11 bases. The specimen was peripheral blood. CDR3 bases: TGCGCCAGCAGGGTCCTAGCGGGGGGCCTCCCAGATACGCAGTATTTT. Its translation: CASRVLAGGLPDTQYF.